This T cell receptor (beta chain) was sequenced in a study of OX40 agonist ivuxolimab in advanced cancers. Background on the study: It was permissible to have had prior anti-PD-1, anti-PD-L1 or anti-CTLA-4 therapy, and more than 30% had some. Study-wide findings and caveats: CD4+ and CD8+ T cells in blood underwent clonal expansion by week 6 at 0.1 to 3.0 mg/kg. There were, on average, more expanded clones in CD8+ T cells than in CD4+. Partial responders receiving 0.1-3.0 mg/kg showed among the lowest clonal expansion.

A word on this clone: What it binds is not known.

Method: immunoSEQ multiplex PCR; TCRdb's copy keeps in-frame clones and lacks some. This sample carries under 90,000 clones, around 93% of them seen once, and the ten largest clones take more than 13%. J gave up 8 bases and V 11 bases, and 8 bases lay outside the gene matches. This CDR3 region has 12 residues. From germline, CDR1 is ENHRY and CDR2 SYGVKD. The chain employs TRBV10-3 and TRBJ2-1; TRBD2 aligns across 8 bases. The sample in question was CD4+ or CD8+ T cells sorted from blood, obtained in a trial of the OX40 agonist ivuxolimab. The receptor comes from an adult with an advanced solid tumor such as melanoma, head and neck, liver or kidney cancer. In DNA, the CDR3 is TGTGCCCTCGGGGGGGGCCGTCATGAGCAGTTCTTC. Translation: CALGGGRHEQFF.